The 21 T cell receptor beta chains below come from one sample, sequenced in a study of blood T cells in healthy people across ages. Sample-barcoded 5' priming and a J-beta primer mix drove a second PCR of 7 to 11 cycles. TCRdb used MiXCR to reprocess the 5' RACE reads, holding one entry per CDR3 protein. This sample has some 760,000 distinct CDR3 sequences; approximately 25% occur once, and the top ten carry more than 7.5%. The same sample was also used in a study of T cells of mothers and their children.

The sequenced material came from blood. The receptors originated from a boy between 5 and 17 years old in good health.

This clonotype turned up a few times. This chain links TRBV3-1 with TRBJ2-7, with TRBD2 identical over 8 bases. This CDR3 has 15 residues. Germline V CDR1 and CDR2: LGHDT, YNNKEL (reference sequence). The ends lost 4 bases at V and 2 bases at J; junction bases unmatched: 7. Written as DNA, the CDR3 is TGTGCCAGCAGCCGTACTAGCGGCACAACCTACGAGCAGTACTTC. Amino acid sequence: CASSRTSGTTYEQYF.

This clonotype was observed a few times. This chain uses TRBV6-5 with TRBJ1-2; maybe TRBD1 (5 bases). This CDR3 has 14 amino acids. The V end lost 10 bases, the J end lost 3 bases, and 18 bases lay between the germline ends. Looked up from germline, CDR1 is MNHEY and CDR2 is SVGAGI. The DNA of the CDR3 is TGTGCCACCAGAGACGTTCAGGGTTACTATGGCTACACCTTC. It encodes CATRDVQGYYGYTF.

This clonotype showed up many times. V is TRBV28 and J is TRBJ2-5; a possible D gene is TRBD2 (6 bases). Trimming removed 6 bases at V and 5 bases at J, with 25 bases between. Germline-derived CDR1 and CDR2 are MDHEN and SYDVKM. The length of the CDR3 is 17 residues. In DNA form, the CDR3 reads TGTGCCAGCAGCCCTGGGGGTACGGGAGCTATCCTGGAGACCCAGTACTTC. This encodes CASSPGGTGAILETQYF.

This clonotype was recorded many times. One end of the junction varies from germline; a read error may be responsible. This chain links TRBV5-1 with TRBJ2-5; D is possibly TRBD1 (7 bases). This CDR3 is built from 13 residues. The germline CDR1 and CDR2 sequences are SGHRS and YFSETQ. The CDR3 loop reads CASSLEGAETQYF. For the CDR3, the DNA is TGTGCCAGCAGCTTGGAGGGGGCAGAGACCCAGTACTTC. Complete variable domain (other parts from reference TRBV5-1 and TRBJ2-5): KAGVTQTPRYLIKTRGQQVTLSCSPISGHRSVSWYQQTPGQGLQFLFEYFSETQRNKGNFPGRFSGRQFSNSRSEMNVSTLELGDSALYLCASSLEGAETQYFGPGTRLLVL.

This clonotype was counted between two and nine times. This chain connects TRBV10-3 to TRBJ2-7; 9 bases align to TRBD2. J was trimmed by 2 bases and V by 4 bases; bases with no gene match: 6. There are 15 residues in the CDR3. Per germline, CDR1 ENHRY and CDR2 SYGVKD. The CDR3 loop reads CAISASSGATYEQYF. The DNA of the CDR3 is TGTGCCATCAGTGCCTCTAGCGGGGCCACCTACGAGCAGTACTTC.

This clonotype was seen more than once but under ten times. The chain's CDR3 is CASSQTRQGVGETQYF. In nucleotides, the CDR3 is TGCGCCAGCAGCCAAACCCGACAGGGAGTCGGTGAGACCCAGTACTTC. The chain links TRBV4-3 to TRBJ2-5; 7 bases line up with TRBD1. V lost 2 bases and J lost 5; bases outside the gene matches: 11. The CDR3 is 16 residues long. CDR1 and CDR2 from the germline V gene are LGHNA and YSLEER.

CDR3 sequence (DNA): TGTGCCAGTAGTATCTGGACAGGGGGAGGAGATACGCAGTATTTT. Its protein is CASSIWTGGGDTQYF. This chain links TRBV19 with TRBJ2-3; 10 bases agree with TRBD1. There are 15 residues in the CDR3. CDR1 and CDR2 (germline): LNHDA, SQIVND (reference sequence). V shed 3 bases and J 5 bases; nucleotides not matched to a gene: 5.

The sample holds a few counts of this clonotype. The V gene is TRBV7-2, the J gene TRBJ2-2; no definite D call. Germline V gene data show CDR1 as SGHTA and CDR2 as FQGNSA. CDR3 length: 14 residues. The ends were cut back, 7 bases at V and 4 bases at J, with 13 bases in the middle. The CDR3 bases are TGTGCCAGCACGGTGGACGCGAGCACCGGGGAGCTGTTTTTT. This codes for CASTVDASTGELFF. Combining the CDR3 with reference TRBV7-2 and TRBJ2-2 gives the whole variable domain GAGVSQSPSNKVTEKGKDVELRCDPISGHTALYWYRQSLGQGLEFLIYFQGNSAPDKSGLPSDRFSAERTGGSVSTLTIQRTQQEDSAVYLCASTVDASTGELFFGEGSRLTVL.

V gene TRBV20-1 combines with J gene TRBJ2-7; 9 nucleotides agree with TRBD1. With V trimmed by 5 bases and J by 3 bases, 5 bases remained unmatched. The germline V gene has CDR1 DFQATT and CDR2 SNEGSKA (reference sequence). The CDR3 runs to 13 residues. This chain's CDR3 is CSASGQGNYEQYF. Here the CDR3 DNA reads TGCAGTGCTTCGGGACAGGGTAACTACGAGCAGTACTTC.

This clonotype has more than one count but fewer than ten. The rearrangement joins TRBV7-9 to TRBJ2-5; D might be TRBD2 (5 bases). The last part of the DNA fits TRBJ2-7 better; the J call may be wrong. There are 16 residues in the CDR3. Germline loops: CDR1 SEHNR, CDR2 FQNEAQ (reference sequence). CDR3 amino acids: CASSWAPGGLTYEQYF. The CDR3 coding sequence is TGTGCCAGCAGCTGGGCACCAGGCGGGCTAACCTACGAGCAGTACTTC.

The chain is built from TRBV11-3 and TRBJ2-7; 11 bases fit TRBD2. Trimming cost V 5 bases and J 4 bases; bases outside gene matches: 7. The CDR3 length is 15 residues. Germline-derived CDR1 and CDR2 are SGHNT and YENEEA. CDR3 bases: TGTGCCAGCAGCCCGCTATGGACTAGCGGGTACGAGCAGTACTTC. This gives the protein CASSPLWTSGYEQYF.

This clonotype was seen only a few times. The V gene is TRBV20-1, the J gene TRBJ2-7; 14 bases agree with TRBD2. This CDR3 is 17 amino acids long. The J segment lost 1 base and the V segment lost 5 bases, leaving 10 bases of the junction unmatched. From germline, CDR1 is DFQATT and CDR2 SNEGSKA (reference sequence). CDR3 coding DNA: TGCAGTGCTGCCGGGACTAGCGGGAGAACTTCGTCCTACGAGCAGTACTTC. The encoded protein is CSAAGTSGRTSSYEQYF.

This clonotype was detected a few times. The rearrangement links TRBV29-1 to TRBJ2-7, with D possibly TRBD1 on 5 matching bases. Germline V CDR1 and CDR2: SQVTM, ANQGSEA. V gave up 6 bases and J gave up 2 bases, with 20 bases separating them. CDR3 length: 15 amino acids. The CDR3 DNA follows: TGCAGCGTCATGGGTGTAGGGGATCCTACCTACGAGCAGTACTTC. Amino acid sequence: CSVMGVGDPTYEQYF.

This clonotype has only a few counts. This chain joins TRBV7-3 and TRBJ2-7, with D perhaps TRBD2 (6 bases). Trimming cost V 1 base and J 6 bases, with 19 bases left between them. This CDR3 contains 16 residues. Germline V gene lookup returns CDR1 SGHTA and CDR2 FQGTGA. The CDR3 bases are TGTGCCAGCAGCTTAATGGGACCAGGTTTGGGAGGCGAGCAGTACTTC. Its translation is CASSLMGPGLGGEQYF.

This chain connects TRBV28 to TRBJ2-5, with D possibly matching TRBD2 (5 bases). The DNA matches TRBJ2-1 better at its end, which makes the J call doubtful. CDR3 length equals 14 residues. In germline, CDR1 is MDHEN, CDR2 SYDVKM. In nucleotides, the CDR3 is TGTGCCAGCAGTTCCCTTAGAATAGCGCCAAAGCAGTTCTTC. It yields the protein CASSSLRIAPKQFF.

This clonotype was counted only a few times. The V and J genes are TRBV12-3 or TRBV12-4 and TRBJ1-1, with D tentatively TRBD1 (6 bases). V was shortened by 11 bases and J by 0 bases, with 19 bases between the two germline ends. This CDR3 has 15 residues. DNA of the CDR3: TGTGCCCAAAAGGATCTCGCAGGGGTGAACACTGAAGCTTTCTTT. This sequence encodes CAQKDLAGVNTEAFF.

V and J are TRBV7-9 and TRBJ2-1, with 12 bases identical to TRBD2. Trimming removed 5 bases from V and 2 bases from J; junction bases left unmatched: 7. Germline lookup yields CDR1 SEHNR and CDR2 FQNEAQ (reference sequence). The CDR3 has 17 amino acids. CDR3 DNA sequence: TGTGCCAGCAGCCACCTGGGACTAGCGGGCCCCTACAATGAGCAGTTCTTC. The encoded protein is CASSHLGLAGPYNEQFF.

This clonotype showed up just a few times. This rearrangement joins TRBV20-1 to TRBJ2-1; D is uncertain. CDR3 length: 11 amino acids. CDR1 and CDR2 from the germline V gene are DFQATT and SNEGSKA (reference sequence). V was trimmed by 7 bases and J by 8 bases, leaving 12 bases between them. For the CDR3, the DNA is TGCAGTGTCAGATACGTCGATGAGCAGTTCTTC. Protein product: CSVRYVDEQFF.

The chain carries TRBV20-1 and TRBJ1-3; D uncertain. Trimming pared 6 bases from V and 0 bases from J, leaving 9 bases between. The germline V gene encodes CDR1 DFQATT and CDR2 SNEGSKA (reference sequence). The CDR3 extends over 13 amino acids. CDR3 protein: CSAKMASGNTIYF. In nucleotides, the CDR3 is TGCAGTGCCAAGATGGCCTCTGGAAACACCATATATTTT.

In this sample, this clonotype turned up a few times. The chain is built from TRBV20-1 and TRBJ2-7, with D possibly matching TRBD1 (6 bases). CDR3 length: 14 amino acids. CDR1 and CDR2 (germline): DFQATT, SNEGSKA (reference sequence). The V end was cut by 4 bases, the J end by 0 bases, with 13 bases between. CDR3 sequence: CSAKPQTGSYEQYF. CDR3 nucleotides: TGCAGTGCTAAACCTCAGACAGGCTCCTACGAGCAGTACTTC.

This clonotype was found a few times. The CDR3 here is CASSETIKPQHF. The CDR3 bases are TGTGCCAGCAGTGAGACTATCAAGCCCCAGCATTTT. The chain links TRBV6-1 to TRBJ1-5; no definite D call. Germline V gives CDR1 MNHNS, CDR2 SASEGT. Trimming took off 3 bases at V and 8 bases at J, with 8 bases between the two ends. The CDR3 loop spans 12 amino acids.